One and the same sample provided the 2 T cell receptor beta chains below, sequenced in a study of shared clonotypes between healthy human individuals. The protocol was immunoSEQ multiplex PCR, while the TCRdb copy is restricted to in-frame clones and leaves out a portion. The sample records a few million clones, approximately 95% being singletons. Sequencing input: naive CD4+ T cells from PBMCs. The subset is: CD45RA+ positively selected. These receptors were taken from a man between 18 and 35 years old in good health. Some clones in this sample may be carry-over from other donors' samples.

The J gene is TRBJ2-2, the V gene TRBV5-1; weak D call: TRBD1 (5 bases). The V and J ends lost 6 bases and 6 bases respectively, with 21 bases between them. Germline lookup yields CDR1 SGHRS and CDR2 YFSETQ. The CDR3 contains 16 residues. In DNA, the CDR3 is TGCGCCAGCAACACTGGACACGACCTCAGGGCCGGGGAGCTGTTTTTT. Its protein is CASNTGHDLRAGELFF.

V gene TRBV5-4 combines with J gene TRBJ2-2; no definite D call. V was pared by 3 bases and J by 6 bases, with 12 bases between. CDR3 length equals 14 residues. CDR1 is SGHNT, CDR2 YYREEE, per germline (reference sequence). The CDR3 protein is CASSSQDHPGELFF. In nucleotides, the CDR3 is TGTGCCAGCAGCTCCCAGGACCACCCCGGGGAGCTGTTTTTT.